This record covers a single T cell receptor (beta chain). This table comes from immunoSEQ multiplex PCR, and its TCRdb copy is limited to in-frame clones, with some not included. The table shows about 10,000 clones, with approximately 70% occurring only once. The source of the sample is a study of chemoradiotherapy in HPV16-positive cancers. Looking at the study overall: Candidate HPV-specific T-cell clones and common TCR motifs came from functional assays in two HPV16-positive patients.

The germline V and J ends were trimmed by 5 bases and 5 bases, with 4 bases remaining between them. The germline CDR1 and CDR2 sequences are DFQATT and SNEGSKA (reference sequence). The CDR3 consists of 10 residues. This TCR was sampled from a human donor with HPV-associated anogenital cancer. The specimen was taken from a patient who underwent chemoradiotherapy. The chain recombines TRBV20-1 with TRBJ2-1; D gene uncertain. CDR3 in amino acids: CSAQNNEQFF. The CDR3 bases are TGCAGTGCTCAAAACAATGAGCAGTTCTTC.